The 18 T cell receptor beta chains below were found in one sample sequenced in a study of cytomegalovirus exposure and HLA in healthy donors. The PCR used 60 Vbeta and 13 Jbeta primers. The assay was immunoSEQ multiplex PCR, and TCRdb's table has in-frame clones only and misses some. Of approximately 250,000 clones listed, more than 70% are singletons. Input material: PBMCs. These TCRs come from a boy aged 5-17 years in good health and CMV-seronegative.

The chain recombines TRBV27 with TRBJ1-2; 8 bases fit TRBD1. The germline V gene encodes CDR1 MNHEY and CDR2 SMNVEV (reference sequence). This CDR3 spans 14 amino acids. V lost 3 bases and J lost 5; bases outside the gene matches: 5. CDR3 sequence (DNA): TGTGCCAGCAGTTTGGGCAGGGGGCTTTATGGCTACACCTTC. It is translated as CASSLGRGLYGYTF.

The chain recombines TRBV30 with TRBJ1-1; no definite D call. Trimming took off 0 bases at V and 11 bases at J, with 7 bases between the two ends. This CDR3 is built from 10 residues. Germline assignment: CDR1 GTSNPN and CDR2 SVGIG (reference sequence). The DNA for the CDR3 is TGTGCCTGGAGTGTAGTTCGGGCTTTCTTT. Residues: CAWSVVRAFF.

The chain joins TRBV5-5 to TRBJ1-1; no definite D call. CDR3 length: 12 amino acids. The germline V and J ends were trimmed by 4 bases and 11 bases, with 15 bases remaining between them. Germline V lookup: CDR1 SGHKS, CDR2 YYEKEE (reference sequence). In nucleotides, the CDR3 is TGTGCCAGCAGCGGAGTAGAGGCGCGGGCTTTCTTT. Protein sequence: CASSGVEARAFF.

The chain carries TRBV19 and TRBJ1-5; D is uncertain. Germline lookup yields CDR1 LNHDA and CDR2 SQIVND (reference sequence). Trimming took off 3 bases at V and 4 bases at J, with 7 bases between the two ends. This CDR3 is 13 amino acids long. The CDR3 reads CASSINGNQPQHF. The CDR3 coding sequence is TGTGCCAGTAGTATTAACGGGAATCAGCCCCAGCATTTT.

J is TRBJ1-2 and V is TRBV11-2, with unresolved D. The V gene lost 7 bases and the J gene lost 5 bases, with 14 bases spanning the gap. Germline V gene lookup returns CDR1 SGHAT and CDR2 FQNNGV. The length of the CDR3 is 13 residues. The CDR3 nucleotides read TGTGCCAGCAACGACAATCGTGCGTATGGCTACACCTTC. It codes for CASNDNRAYGYTF.

The chain is built from TRBV7-6 and TRBJ2-1; TRBD2 matches at 7 bases. The V segment lost 1 base and the J segment 7 bases; nucleotides outside the gene matches: 7. The CDR3 spans 15 residues. From germline, CDR1 is SGHVS and CDR2 FNYEAQ. CDR3 protein: CASSLGAGEVNEQFF. In DNA form, the CDR3 reads TGTGCCAGCAGCTTAGGGGCGGGAGAGGTAAATGAGCAGTTCTTC.

The gene calls are TRBV30 and TRBJ2-3, with TRBD2 as a possible D gene (6 bases). V was trimmed by 4 bases and J by 10 bases, leaving 18 bases between them. The germline V gene has CDR1 GTSNPN and CDR2 SVGIG (reference sequence). This CDR3 has 13 residues. CDR3 in amino acids: CAWNAGPSRSQYF. For the CDR3, the DNA is TGTGCCTGGAATGCGGGACCGTCCAGATCGCAGTATTTT.

This chain joins TRBV6-1 and TRBJ1-4, with TRBD1 identical over 7 bases. The germline CDR1 and CDR2 sequences are MNHNS and SASEGT. This CDR3 is built from 16 residues. The J segment lost 5 bases and the V segment lost 2 bases, leaving 8 bases of the junction unmatched. CDR3 residues: CASSELGGGGNEKLFF. DNA for the CDR3: TGTGCCAGCAGTGAACTTGGAGGGGGCGGGAATGAAAAACTGTTTTTT.

The chain has TRBV11-2 and TRBJ1-1; tentatively, D is TRBD1 (5 bases). Trimming left V 4 bases short and J 4 bases short, with 13 bases between. Germline V gene sequence: CDR1 SGHAT, CDR2 FQNNGV. CDR3 length equals 14 residues. In DNA form, the CDR3 reads TGTGCCAGCAGCTCGGGGGTGAGAGGCACTGAAGCTTTCTTT. It codes for CASSSGVRGTEAFF.

The V and J genes are TRBV19 and TRBJ2-5, with 9 bases aligning to TRBD1. With V trimmed by 6 bases and J by 4 bases, 6 bases remained unmatched. CDR1 and CDR2 from the germline V gene are LNHDA and SQIVND (reference sequence). This CDR3 spans 14 amino acids. CDR3 residues: CASSNSGQGETQYF. CDR3 sequence (DNA): TGTGCCAGTAGCAACTCGGGACAGGGAGAGACCCAGTACTTC.

The rearrangement uses TRBV5-1 and TRBJ1-1, with D perhaps TRBD1 (6 bases). The germline V and J ends were trimmed by 0 bases and 7 bases, with 19 bases remaining between them. This CDR3 has 16 amino acids. The germline V gene has CDR1 SGHRS and CDR2 YFSETQ. CDR3 nucleotides: TGCGCCAGCAGCTTGGGCCTGGGACATCCAACAGTTGAAGCTTTCTTT. This sequence encodes CASSLGLGHPTVEAFF. The full variable domain, its missing parts supplied by reference TRBV5-1 and TRBJ1-1, is KAGVTQTPRYLIKTRGQQVTLSCSPISGHRSVSWYQQTPGQGLQFLFEYFSETQRNKGNFPGRFSGRQFSNSRSEMNVSTLELGDSALYLCASSLGLGHPTVEAFFGQGTRLTVV.

The chain couples TRBV5-1 to TRBJ1-1; TRBD1 matches 8 bases. The length of the CDR3 is 16 residues. V was clipped by 4 bases and J by 3 bases; unmatched bases: 11. Germline assignment: CDR1 SGHRS and CDR2 YFSETQ. The CDR3 DNA is TGCGCCAGCAGCCCCGGACAGGGACACGGGGACACTGAAGCTTTCTTT. This gives the protein CASSPGQGHGDTEAFF.

The rearrangement uses TRBV7-9 and TRBJ1-1; D not resolved. The ends were cut back, 4 bases at V and 2 bases at J, with 11 bases in the middle. Germline-derived CDR1 and CDR2 are SEHNR and FQNEAQ (reference sequence). This CDR3 has 14 amino acids. The CDR3 is CASSSSRVNTEAFF. DNA of the CDR3: TGTGCCAGCAGCTCCTCGAGGGTAAACACTGAAGCTTTCTTT.

This clone occurred a few times. V is TRBV6-1 and J is TRBJ1-4; tentative D call: TRBD1 (6 bases). V lost 4 bases and J 1 base, leaving 10 bases between the germline ends. The CDR3 runs 15 residues. Germline V gene data show CDR1 as MNHNS and CDR2 as SASEGT. The CDR3 region has the DNA TGTGCCAGCAGTGGAGGGGGTGGAACTAATGAAAAACTGTTTTTT. Its protein product is CASSGGGGTNEKLFF.

The rearrangement links TRBV5-1 to TRBJ2-7; 9 nucleotides match TRBD2. CDR3 length equals 15 residues. V trimming: 1 base; J trimming: 2 bases; junction bases outside the gene matches: 4. In germline, CDR1 is SGHRS, CDR2 YFSETQ. The chain's CDR3 is CASSLSSGRPYEQYF. The CDR3 DNA reads TGCGCCAGCAGCTTGTCGAGCGGGAGGCCCTACGAGCAGTACTTC.

As regards this clone: One end of the junction does not line up with germline, which may come from a read error. The V and J genes are TRBV6-5 and TRBJ2-7, with 9 nucleotides matching TRBD1. This CDR3 contains 16 residues. CDR1 and CDR2 (germline): MNHEY, SVGAGI. The CDR3 bases are TGTGCCAGCAGTTCTCCGACAGGGGGAATCTCCTACGGGCAGTACTTC. This gives the protein CASSSPTGGISYGQYF.

This rearrangement joins TRBV10-3 to TRBJ2-5, with 9 bases lining up with TRBD2. The germline V gene encodes CDR1 ENHRY and CDR2 SYGVKD. J was trimmed by 5 bases and V by 3 bases; bases with no gene match: 13. The CDR3 spans 17 residues. The CDR3 here is CAISDPGLAERAETQYF. CDR3 bases: TGTGCCATCAGTGATCCGGGACTAGCAGAACGGGCGGAGACCCAGTACTTC.

This clone was observed a single time. V is TRBV5-1 and J is TRBJ2-5; D remains ambiguous. CDR3 length equals 11 residues. Germline loops: CDR1 SGHRS, CDR2 YFSETQ. Trimming removed 2 bases at V and 5 bases at J, with 4 bases between. The CDR3 here is CASSLLETQYF. The CDR3 DNA is TGCGCCAGCAGCTTACTGGAGACCCAGTACTTC.